This is a list of T cell receptor beta chains from one sample in a study of blood T cell repertoires in COVID-19. This table comes from immunoSEQ multiplex PCR, and its TCRdb copy is limited to in-frame clones, with some not included. The sample consists of tens of thousands of clones, around 88% of them appearing once. Sequencing input: peripheral blood. The origin of the receptors is a woman in her seventies with acute or convalescent COVID-19. The CDR3 runs from the conserved cysteine through the conserved F or W. Each record gives: V gene, clone size, J gene, D gene, CDR3 DNA, CDR3 protein. A D gene is named only where the DNA matches it firmly. Not every row has a clone size; where given, it reads once, few, many or a size class.

>TRBV13|-|TRBJ1-1|-
TGTGCCAGCAGCTCCCCCGGGGGCAGGGAGGGCACTGAAGCTTTCTTT
CASSSPGGREGTEAFF
>TRBV11-2|-|TRBJ2-7|-
TGTGCCAGCAGCCCCTGGACAGCCACCTACGAGCAGTACTTC
CASSPWTATYEQYF
>TRBV25-1|-|TRBJ1-2|TRBD1
TGTGCCAGCAGTGGGGGGACAGGGATTGATCGTGGCTACACCTTC
CASSGGTGIDRGYTF
>TRBV9|-|TRBJ1-1|TRBD1
TGTGCCAGCAGCGTAGGACAGGGCCGAGGGAGGACTGAAGCTTTCTTT
CASSVGQGRGRTEAFF
>TRBV5-1|-|TRBJ1-5|-
TGCGCCAGCAGCTTGATTGGGGGCCAGCCCCAGCATTTT
CASSLIGGQPQHF
>TRBV7-8|-|TRBJ1-2|TRBD1
TGTGCCAGCAGCACAGACAGGGCCTTTTATGGCTACACCTTC
CASSTDRAFYGYTF
>TRBV5-1|-|TRBJ1-2|-
TGCGCCAGCAGCTTGGCCTTAATGTCCGGGGGATATGGCTACACCTTC
CASSLALMSGGYGYTF
>TRBV2|-|TRBJ2-5|TRBD2
TGTGCCAGCAGTGAGGTGCGGTTGTTCGCGGGAGGGCAAGAGACCCAGTACTTC
CASSEVRLFAGGQETQYF
>TRBV6-5|-|TRBJ2-7|TRBD1
TGTGCCAGCAGCCAGACCGGGACAGGCAACTACGAGCAGTACTTC
CASSQTGTGNYEQYF
>TRBV5-8|-|TRBJ2-1|TRBD1
TGTGCCAGCAGCGGGACAGGGGGCGCGATTAATGAGCAGTTCTTC
CASSGTGGAINEQFF
>TRBV30|-|TRBJ1-1|-
TGTGCCTGGAGTTATAACAGGGTGGACACTGAAGCTTTCTTT
CAWSYNRVDTEAFF
>TRBV2|-|TRBJ2-7|TRBD1
TGTGCCAGCAGTGAAGCGGGACAGGGAGTATACGAGCAGTACTTC
CASSEAGQGVYEQYF
>TRBV6-5|-|TRBJ2-7|-
TGTGCCAGCAAGAGTTCGGGCAGGGGTCTTGGGGAGCAGTACTTC
CASKSSGRGLGEQYF
>TRBV29-1|-|TRBJ1-2|TRBD1
TGCAGCGTTGATGGAAACCGGGGGACAGACTATGGCTACACCTTC
CSVDGNRGTDYGYTF
>TRBV28|-|TRBJ1-1|-
TGTGCCAGCAGGCTAATTTCGGGGTTGGTGGACACTGAAGCTTTCTTT
CASRLISGLVDTEAFF
>TRBV6-5|-|TRBJ1-1|-
TGTGCCAGCAGGCGATCAGGGAACACTGAAGCTTTCTTT
CASRRSGNTEAFF
>TRBV5-1|-|TRBJ1-1|-
TGCGCCAGCAGCATGGGTCCGGGGGACACTGAAGCTTTCTTT
CASSMGPGDTEAFF
>TRBV11-3|-|TRBJ2-7|TRBD1
TGTGCCAGCAGCTTGGGACAGGGCAGCGAGCAGTACTTC
CASSLGQGSEQYF
>TRBV4-2|-|TRBJ1-2|-
TGTGCCAGCAGCCAAGCGATAACAGGACGGGACTATGGCTACACCTTC
CASSQAITGRDYGYTF
>TRBV7-9|few|TRBJ2-7|-
TGTGCCAGCAGCGGGGACTTGGACTACGAGCAGTACTTC
CASSGDLDYEQYF
>TRBV3-1/TRBV3-2|-|TRBJ2-1|-
TGTGCCAGCAGCCAAGATCTACAGGGTTTCAATGAGCAGTTCTTC
CASSQDLQGFNEQFF
>TRBV19|once|TRBJ2-1|TRBD1
TGTGCCAGTAGTATAGGACAGGGTTCGAACAATGAGCAGTTCTTC
CASSIGQGSNNEQFF
>TRBV5-1|-|TRBJ2-5|-
TGCGCCAGCAGCTGGGGTCAAGAGAGGGTGGAGACCCAGTACTTC
CASSWGQERVETQYF
>TRBV19|-|TRBJ2-4|TRBD2
TGTGCCAGTACAGCGGGACGGACCCAACTAGCCAAAAACATTCAGTACTTC
CASTAGRTQLAKNIQYF
>TRBV5-4|-|TRBJ1-6|TRBD1
TGTGCCAGCAGCTTGCGCATACCTCGGACAGGAGGCAATTCACCCCTCCACTTT
CASSLRIPRTGGNSPLHF
>TRBV9|-|TRBJ2-7|TRBD1
TGTGCCAGCAGTCCTGGCCCAGGGGGCTTGTACGAGCAGTACTTC
CASSPGPGGLYEQYF
>TRBV5-1|-|TRBJ2-7|-
TGCGCCAGCAGCTTGGCTGTCGGCTACGAGCAGTACTTC
CASSLAVGYEQYF
>TRBV2|-|TRBJ1-1|TRBD1
TGTGCCAGCATAAGTCAGGGGGTGAACACTGAAGCTTTCTTT
CASISQGVNTEAFF
>TRBV18|-|TRBJ1-2|TRBD1
TGTGCCAGCTCACCACCGGTGGCCTTGACAGGGGCTCGGGGCTACACCTTC
CASSPPVALTGARGYTF
>TRBV5-1|-|TRBJ1-2|TRBD1
TGCGCCAGCAGCCAACACCGGGACAGTAACTATGGCTACACCTTC
CASSQHRDSNYGYTF
>TRBV7-3|-|TRBJ2-1|TRBD2
TGTGCCAGCAGCTTAATCCAGCGGGGGACTAGCGGGAGGGACTCCTACAATGAGCAGTTCTTC
CASSLIQRGTSGRDSYNEQFF
>TRBV4-2|-|TRBJ2-2|TRBD2
TGTGCCAGCAGCCAAGAGATAGCGGGAACGAACACCGGGGAGCTGTTTTTT
CASSQEIAGTNTGELFF
>TRBV6-1|-|TRBJ2-1|TRBD2
TGTGCCAGCAGTGGACTCCGACGGGTGACTAGCGGGAGAGGCAATGAGCAGTTCTTC
CASSGLRRVTSGRGNEQFF
>TRBV18|-|TRBJ1-1|TRBD1
TGTGCCAGCTCACGTTCAGGGGGTGGTGACACTGAAGCTTTCTTT
CASSRSGGGDTEAFF
>TRBV7-8|-|TRBJ1-1|-
TGTGCCAGTCGCGCGTTCCCGAACACTGAAGCTTTCTTT
CASRAFPNTEAFF
>TRBV3-1/TRBV3-2|-|TRBJ1-2|TRBD1
TGTGCCAGCAGCCGGGACAGGGACTATGGCTACACCTTC
CASSRDRDYGYTF
>TRBV7-2|-|TRBJ1-1|-
TGTGCCAGCAGCCTCCGCTGGGGGGAGACTGAAGCTTTCTTT
CASSLRWGETEAFF
>TRBV4-2|-|TRBJ2-1|-
TGTGCCAGCAGCCAAGATGGGAGCCGGAGCTCCTACAATGAGCAGTTCTTC
CASSQDGSRSSYNEQFF
>TRBV5-4|-|TRBJ1-1|TRBD1
TGTGCCAGCAGCACAAACAGGGGATATGGCACTGAAGCTTTCTTT
CASSTNRGYGTEAFF
>TRBV19|-|TRBJ2-5|TRBD1
TGTGCCAGTAGTCCCGGGACAGCTATGAAGACCCAGTACTTC
CASSPGTAMKTQYF
>TRBV10-1|-|TRBJ2-4|-
TGCGCCAGCAGTGAGTCGCCGAAGGGGGACATTCGGTACTTC
CASSESPKGDIRYF
>TRBV24-1|-|TRBJ2-3|TRBD2
TGTGCCACCAGTGAGGGCGGGGGTAGCACAGATACGCAGTATTTT
CATSEGGGSTDTQYF
>TRBV14|once|TRBJ2-4|TRBD1
TGTGCCAGCAGCACAGGGGGCAAAGCCAAAAACATTCAGTACTTC
CASSTGGKAKNIQYF
>TRBV5-1|-|TRBJ2-3|-
TGCGCCAGCAGCTTGCATGGTAGCGGCACAGATACGCAGTATTTT
CASSLHGSGTDTQYF
>TRBV5-4|few|TRBJ1-6|-
TGTGCCAGCAGCACCTCTTCCCCAGGGTCTAATTCACCCCTCCACTTT
CASSTSSPGSNSPLHF
>TRBV3-1/TRBV3-2|-|TRBJ2-1|TRBD2
TGTGCCAGCAGCCAGGCCGGACTAGCGGGGGCCTACAATGAGCAGTTCTTC
CASSQAGLAGAYNEQFF
>TRBV30|-|TRBJ2-7|-
TGTGCCTGGAGTCATATAGGCAGGGGGGCGAGGACCTACGAGCAGTACTTC
CAWSHIGRGARTYEQYF
>TRBV7-8|once|TRBJ1-6|TRBD1
TGTGCCAGCAGCCCTCGGACAGGGGGGAATTCACCCCTCCACTTT
CASSPRTGGNSPLHF
>TRBV20-1|-|TRBJ1-3|-
TGCAGTGCTAGTCCGGGGACTGGAAACACCATATATTTT
CSASPGTGNTIYF
>TRBV28|-|TRBJ2-5|-
TGTGCCAGCAGTAGGGGTAAGGTACCCAAAGAGACCCAGTACTTC
CASSRGKVPKETQYF
>TRBV7-3|-|TRBJ2-5|TRBD1
TGTGCCAGCAGCCGGGACAGAAAAGAGACCCAGTACTTC
CASSRDRKETQYF
>TRBV6-5|few|TRBJ2-2|-
TGTGCCAGCAGTTACGGCGGAACGAACACCGGGGAGCTGTTTTTT
CASSYGGTNTGELFF
>TRBV19|-|TRBJ2-7|-
TGTGCCAGTAGTCCGGGGAGGGAGCAGTACTTC
CASSPGREQYF
>TRBV11-2|once|TRBJ2-7|TRBD1
TGTGCCAGCAGCCCACGGACAGGGCTTTGGTACGAGCAGTACTTC
CASSPRTGLWYEQYF
>TRBV19|-|TRBJ1-6|TRBD1
TGTGCCAGTAGTATGGGACAGGTAGATTCACCCCTCCACTTT
CASSMGQVDSPLHF
>TRBV5-1|-|TRBJ1-4|-
TGCGCCAGCAGCTTGGATACAAGGACTTTGGGTGAAAAACTGTTTTTT
CASSLDTRTLGEKLFF
>TRBV3-1/TRBV3-2|-|TRBJ2-4|-
TGTGCCAGCAGCAACCGACAGGCAGGCATTCAGTACTTC
CASSNRQAGIQYF
>TRBV5-6|-|TRBJ1-1|-
TGTGCCAGCAGCTTGGTGTTCACAGATCGGAACACTGAAGCTTTCTTT
CASSLVFTDRNTEAFF
>TRBV13|-|TRBJ2-7|-
TGTGCCAGCAGCCCCAGGACAGCCAGAGTCGTCTACGAGCAGTACTTC
CASSPRTARVVYEQYF